This T cell receptor (beta chain) appears in the sequencing data of a study of OX40 agonist ivuxolimab in advanced cancers. Study-wide background: Those treated in dose escalation had hepatocellular carcinoma, melanoma, renal cell cancer or head and neck cancer.

Baseline was the first blood sampling point, followed by cycle 4 day 1 and cycle 7 day 1. Note on this clone: Its antigen remains unidentified.

The method was immunoSEQ multiplex PCR; TCRdb's version includes in-frame clones alone and lacks a portion of them. The profile shows about 79,000 clones, approximately 88% of them singletons. General observations from the study: Among the lowest peripheral clonal expansion occurred in 0.1-3.0 mg/kg partial responders. Certain nonresponding patients likewise had low normalized T-cell clonal expansion.

Germline CDR1 is SGHTA and CDR2 is FQGNSA. The CDR3 covers 17 residues. V lost 1 base, J lost 6 bases, and 21 bases lay in between. The clonotype originates from an adult with an advanced solid tumor such as melanoma, head and neck, liver or kidney cancer. Source: CD4+ or CD8+ T cells sorted from blood, taken in a trial of the OX40 agonist ivuxolimab. The V gene is TRBV7-2, the J gene TRBJ2-5; perhaps TRBD1 as D (7 bases). The CDR3 DNA reads as TGTGCCAGCAGCTTAGTCTGGTCTGGAGGGGGCGCGAAGACCCAGTACTTC. Amino acids: CASSLVWSGGGAKTQYF.